This TCR beta chain was captured by sequencing in a study of shared clonotypes between healthy human individuals. The CDR3 contains 16 residues. Germline V gene sequence: CDR1 PRHDT, CDR2 FYEKMQ (reference sequence). Trimming at V came to 7 bases and at J to 6 bases, leaving 14 bases not matched to a gene. Libraries were prepared by immunoSEQ multiplex PCR; TCRdb keeps only in-frame clonotypes and omits some of them. Found here are about 2 million clones, 95% of them singletons; the top ten hold more than 0.1%. The receptor was isolated from a man aged 18 to 29 in good health. Sequencing was performed on naive CD4+ T cells sorted from blood. Subset in this sample: CD45RA+ positively selected. The chain has TRBV13 and TRBJ2-1; 8 nucleotides agree with TRBD1. The CDR3: CASTHLTGQGGNEQFF. The CDR3 DNA reads TGTGCCAGCACCCACCTGACTGGACAGGGAGGCAATGAGCAGTTCTTC.